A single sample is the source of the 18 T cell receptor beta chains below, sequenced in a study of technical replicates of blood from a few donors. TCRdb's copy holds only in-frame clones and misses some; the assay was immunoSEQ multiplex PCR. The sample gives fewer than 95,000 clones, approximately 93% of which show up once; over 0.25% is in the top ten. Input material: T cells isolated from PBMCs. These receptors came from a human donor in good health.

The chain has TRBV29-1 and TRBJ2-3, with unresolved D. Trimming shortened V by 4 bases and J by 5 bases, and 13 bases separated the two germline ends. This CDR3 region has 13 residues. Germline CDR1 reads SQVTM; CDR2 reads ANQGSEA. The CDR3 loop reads CSVGFLVLDTQYF. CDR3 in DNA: TGCAGCGTTGGGTTTTTAGTTTTAGATACGCAGTATTTT.

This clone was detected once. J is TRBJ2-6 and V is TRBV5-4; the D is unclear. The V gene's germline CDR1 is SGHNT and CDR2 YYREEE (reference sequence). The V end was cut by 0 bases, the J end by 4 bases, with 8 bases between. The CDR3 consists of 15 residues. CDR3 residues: CASSLGSPGANVLTF. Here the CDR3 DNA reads TGTGCCAGCAGCTTGGGGAGTCCCGGGGCCAACGTCCTGACTTTC.

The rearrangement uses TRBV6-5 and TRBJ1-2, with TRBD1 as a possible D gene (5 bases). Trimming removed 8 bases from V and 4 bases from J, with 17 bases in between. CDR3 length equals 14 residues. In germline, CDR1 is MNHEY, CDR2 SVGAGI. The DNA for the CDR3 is TGTGCCAGCCGAGGAGGGCCCGACAGCTATGGCTACACCTTC. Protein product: CASRGGPDSYGYTF.

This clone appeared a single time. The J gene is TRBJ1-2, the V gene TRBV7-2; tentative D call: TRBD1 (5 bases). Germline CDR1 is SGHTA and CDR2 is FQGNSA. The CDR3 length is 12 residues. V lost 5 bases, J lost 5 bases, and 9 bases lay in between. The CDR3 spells CASSVSGYGYTF. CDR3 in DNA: TGTGCCAGCAGCGTCTCAGGGTATGGCTACACCTTC.

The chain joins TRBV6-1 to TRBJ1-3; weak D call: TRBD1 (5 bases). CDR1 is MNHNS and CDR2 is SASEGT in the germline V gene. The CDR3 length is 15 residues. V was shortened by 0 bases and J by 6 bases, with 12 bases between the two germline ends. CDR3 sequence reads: CASSEAGLRENTIYF. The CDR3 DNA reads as TGTGCCAGCAGTGAAGCGGGACTGAGAGAAAACACCATATATTTT.

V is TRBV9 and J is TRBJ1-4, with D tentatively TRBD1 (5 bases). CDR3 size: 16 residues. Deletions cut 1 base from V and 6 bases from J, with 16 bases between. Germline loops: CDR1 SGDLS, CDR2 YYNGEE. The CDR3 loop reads CASSVCIGAPDEKLFF. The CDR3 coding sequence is TGTGCCAGCAGCGTATGCATTGGGGCCCCGGATGAAAAACTGTTTTTT.

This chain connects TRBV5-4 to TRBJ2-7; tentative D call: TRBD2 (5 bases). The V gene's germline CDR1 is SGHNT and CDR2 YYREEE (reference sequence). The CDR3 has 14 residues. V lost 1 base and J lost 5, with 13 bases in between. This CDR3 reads CASSLRLSLNEQYF. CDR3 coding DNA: TGTGCCAGCAGCTTGAGACTATCTCTCAACGAGCAGTACTTC.

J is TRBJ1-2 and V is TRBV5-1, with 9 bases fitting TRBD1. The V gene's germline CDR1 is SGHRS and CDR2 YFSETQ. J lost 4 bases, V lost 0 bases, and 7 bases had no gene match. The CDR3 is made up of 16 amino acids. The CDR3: CASSLANRGRSYGYTF. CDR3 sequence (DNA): TGCGCCAGCAGCTTGGCCAACAGGGGGCGCTCCTATGGCTACACCTTC.

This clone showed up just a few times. As DNA, the CDR3 is TGTGCCAGCAGACCGGGACAAAACTATGGCTACACCTTC. The encoded protein is CASRPGQNYGYTF. This chain links TRBV6-4 with TRBJ1-2; D possibly corresponds to TRBD1 (6 bases). Trimming took off 6 bases at V and 2 bases at J, with 10 bases between the two ends. This CDR3 contains 13 residues. Germline CDR1 reads MRHNA; CDR2 reads SNTAGT.

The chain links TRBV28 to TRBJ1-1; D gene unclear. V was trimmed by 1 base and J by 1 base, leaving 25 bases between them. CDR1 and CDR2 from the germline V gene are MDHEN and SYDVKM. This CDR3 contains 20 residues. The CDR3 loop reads CASSLFFYSRPHAKNTEAFF. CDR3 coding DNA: TGTGCCAGCAGTTTATTCTTTTACAGTCGGCCACACGCGAAGAACACTGAAGCTTTCTTT.

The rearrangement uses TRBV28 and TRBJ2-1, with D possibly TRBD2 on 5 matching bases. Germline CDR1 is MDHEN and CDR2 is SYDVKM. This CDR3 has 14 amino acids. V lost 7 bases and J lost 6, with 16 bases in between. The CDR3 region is CASTHGGPSNEQFF. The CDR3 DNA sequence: TGTGCCAGCACCCATGGCGGGCCAAGCAATGAGCAGTTCTTC.

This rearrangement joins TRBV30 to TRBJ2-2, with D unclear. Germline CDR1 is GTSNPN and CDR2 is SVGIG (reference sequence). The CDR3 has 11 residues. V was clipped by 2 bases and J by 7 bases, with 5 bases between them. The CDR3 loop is CAWSSGGELFF. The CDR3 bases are TGTGCCTGGAGTTCGGGCGGGGAGCTGTTTTTT.

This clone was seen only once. CDR3 loop: CASSLSGRNTEAFF. The CDR3, as DNA: TGCGCCAGCAGCTTGTCAGGTCGGAACACTGAAGCTTTCTTT. This chain uses TRBV5-1 with TRBJ1-1; unclear D gene. V shed 1 base and J shed 1 base, with 8 bases lying between them. Germline-derived CDR1 and CDR2 are SGHRS and YFSETQ. This CDR3 is built from 14 residues.

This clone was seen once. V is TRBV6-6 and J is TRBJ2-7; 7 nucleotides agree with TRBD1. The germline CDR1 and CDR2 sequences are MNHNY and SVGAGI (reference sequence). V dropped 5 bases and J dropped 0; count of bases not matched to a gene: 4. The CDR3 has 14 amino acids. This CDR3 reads CASSGRDSSYEQYF. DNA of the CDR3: TGTGCCAGCAGTGGAAGGGACAGCTCCTACGAGCAGTACTTC.

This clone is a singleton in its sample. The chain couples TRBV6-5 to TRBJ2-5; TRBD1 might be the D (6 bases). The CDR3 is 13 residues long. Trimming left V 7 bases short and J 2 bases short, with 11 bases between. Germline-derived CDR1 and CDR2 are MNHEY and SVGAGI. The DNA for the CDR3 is TGTGCCAGCAAGAGGGACATTCAAGAGACCCAGTACTTC. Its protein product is CASKRDIQETQYF.

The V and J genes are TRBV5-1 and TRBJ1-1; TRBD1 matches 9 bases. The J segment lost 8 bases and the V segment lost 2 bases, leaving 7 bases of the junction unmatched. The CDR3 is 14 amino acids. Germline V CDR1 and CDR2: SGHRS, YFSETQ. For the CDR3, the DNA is TGCGCCAGCAGCTTCCGGGACAGGGCGCGAGAAGCTTTCTTT. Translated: CASSFRDRAREAFF.

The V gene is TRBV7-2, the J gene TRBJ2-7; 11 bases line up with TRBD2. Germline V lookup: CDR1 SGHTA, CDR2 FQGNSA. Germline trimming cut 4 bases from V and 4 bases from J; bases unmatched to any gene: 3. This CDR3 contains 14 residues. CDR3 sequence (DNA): TGTGCCAGCAGCTCAACTAGCGGGAGATACGAGCAGTACTTC. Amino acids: CASSSTSGRYEQYF.

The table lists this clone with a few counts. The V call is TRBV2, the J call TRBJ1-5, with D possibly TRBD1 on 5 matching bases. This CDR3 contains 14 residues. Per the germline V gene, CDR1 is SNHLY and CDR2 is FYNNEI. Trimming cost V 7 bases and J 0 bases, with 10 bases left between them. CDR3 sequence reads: CASNGDSSNQPQHF. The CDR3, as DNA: TGTGCCAGCAACGGCGACAGTAGCAATCAGCCCCAGCATTTT.